Here is one T cell receptor beta chain with its context. Its antigen is as yet unknown. Collection occurred without any documented infections or immune events in donors. This sample stems from a study of identifying expanded T cells in peripheral blood. The CDR3 length is 14 residues. V lost 1 base and J lost 7, with 11 bases in between. In germline, CDR1 is SEHNR, CDR2 FQNEAQ (reference sequence). Study results and limitations: Differentially abundant clones: 0.95 to 1.5 between replicates, 16.4 at about 13 days, less than 20 at four. Variance in clone template counts between approximately two-week samples significantly increased with total template count across all healthy donors.

Clones were sequenced by immunoSEQ multiplex PCR, and TCRdb holds only the in-frame ones, with some missing. The sample includes 50,000 to 75,000 clones, over 75% of them seen just once. The source of this sequence is a person aged 18 to 70 in good health. Material for sequencing was blood. The chain couples TRBV7-9 to TRBJ1-3, with D perhaps matching TRBD1 (6 bases). CDR3 in DNA: TGTGCCAGCAGCTTAGTAGGGGGACTGAACACCATATATTTT. It translates to CASSLVGGLNTIYF.